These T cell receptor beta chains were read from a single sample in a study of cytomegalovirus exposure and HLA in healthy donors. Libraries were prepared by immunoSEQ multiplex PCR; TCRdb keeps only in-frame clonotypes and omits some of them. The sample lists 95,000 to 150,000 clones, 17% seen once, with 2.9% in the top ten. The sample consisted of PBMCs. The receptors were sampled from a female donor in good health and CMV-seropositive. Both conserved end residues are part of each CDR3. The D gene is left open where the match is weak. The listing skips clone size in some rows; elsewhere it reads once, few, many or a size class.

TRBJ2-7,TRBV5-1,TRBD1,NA,CVSRSQQGAHEQYF,TGCGTCAGCAGATCTCAGCAGGGGGCCCACGAGCAGTACTTC
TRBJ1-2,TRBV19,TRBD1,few,CASSIRDRAKGYTF,TGTGCCAGTAGTATCCGGGACAGGGCAAAAGGCTACACCTTC
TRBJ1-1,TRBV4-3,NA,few,CASSQNTGITEAFF,TGCGCCAGCAGCCAGAATACAGGGATCACTGAAGCTTTCTTT
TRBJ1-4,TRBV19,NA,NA,CASTAGRNNEKLFF,TGTGCCAGTACCGCGGGTCGAAATAATGAAAAACTGTTTTTT
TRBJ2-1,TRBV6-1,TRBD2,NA,CASSARTSGGSSYNEQFF,TGTGCCAGCAGTGCGCGGACTAGCGGGGGGAGCTCCTACAATGAGCAGTTCTTC
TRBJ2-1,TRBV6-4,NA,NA,CASSDSAGETYNEQFF,TGTGCCAGCAGTGACTCGGCAGGGGAGACCTACAATGAGCAGTTCTTC
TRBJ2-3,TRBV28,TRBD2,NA,CATSGTSGRTVSDTQYF,TGTGCCACCTCCGGGACTAGCGGGAGAACGGTATCAGATACGCAGTATTTT
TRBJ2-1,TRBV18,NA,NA,CASSPTRRTALWAQLNEQFF,TGTGCCAGCTCACCAACACGGCGAACCGCACTTTGGGCTCAGCTCAATGAGCAGTTCTTC
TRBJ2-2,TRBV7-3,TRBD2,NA,CASSAIAGGGGNTGELFF,TGTGCCAGCAGCGCCATAGCGGGAGGAGGGGGGAACACCGGGGAGCTGTTTTTT
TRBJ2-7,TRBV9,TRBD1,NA,CASSLTGGTHEQYF,TGTGCCAGCAGCCTGACAGGGGGGACCCACGAGCAGTACTTC
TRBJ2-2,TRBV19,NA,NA,CASTFSGTGELFF,TGTGCCAGTACTTTTAGCGGTACCGGGGAGCTGTTTTTT
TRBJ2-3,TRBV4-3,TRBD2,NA,CASSQDLAGGADTQYF,TGCGCCAGCAGCCAAGATCTGGCGGGGGGCGCAGATACGCAGTATTTT
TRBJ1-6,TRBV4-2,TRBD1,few,CASSQWTGSHSPLHF,TGTGCCAGCAGCCAGTGGACAGGCTCGCATTCACCCCTCCACTTT
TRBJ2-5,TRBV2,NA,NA,CASSEAWLPGGETQYF,TGTGCCAGCAGTGAAGCGTGGCTCCCCGGAGGGGAGACCCAGTACTTC
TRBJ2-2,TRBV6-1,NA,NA,CAGQGLVDTGELFF,TGTGCCGGTCAGGGCCTCGTGGACACCGGGGAGCTGTTTTTT
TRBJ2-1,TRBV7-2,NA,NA,CASSPFLARAEQFF,TGTGCCAGCAGCCCTTTCCTAGCGCGCGCTGAGCAGTTCTTC
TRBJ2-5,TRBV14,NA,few,CASSQVIGQETQYF,TGTGCCAGCAGCCAAGTCATCGGTCAAGAGACCCAGTACTTC
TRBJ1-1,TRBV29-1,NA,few,CSVRAGMRATEAFF,TGCAGCGTGCGAGCCGGGATGAGGGCGACTGAAGCTTTCTTT
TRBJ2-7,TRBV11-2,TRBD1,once,CASSLYRGRYEQYF,TGTGCCAGCAGCTTATACAGGGGGCGATACGAGCAGTACTTC
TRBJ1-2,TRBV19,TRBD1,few,CASSLDRGLGGYTF,TGTGCCAGTAGCTTGGACAGGGGGCTTGGTGGCTACACCTTC
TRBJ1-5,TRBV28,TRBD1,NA,CASSSPGQGNQPQHF,TGTGCCAGCAGTTCCCCCGGACAGGGGAATCAGCCCCAGCATTTT
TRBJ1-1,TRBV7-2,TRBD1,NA,CASSRLQGITEAFF,TGTGCCAGCAGCCGGTTACAGGGGATCACTGAAGCTTTCTTT
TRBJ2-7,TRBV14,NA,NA,CASSQDSRGYEQYF,TGTGCCAGCAGCCAAGATTCTCGGGGGTACGAGCAGTACTTC
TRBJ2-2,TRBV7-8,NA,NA,CASSRMRQADGELFF,TGTGCCAGCAGCAGAATGAGACAGGCCGACGGGGAGCTGTTTTTT
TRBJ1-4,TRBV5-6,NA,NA,CASSFAAETNEKLFF,TGTGCCAGCAGCTTTGCGGCAGAAACTAATGAAAAACTGTTTTTT
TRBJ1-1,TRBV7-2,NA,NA,CASQTGLKAFF,TGTGCCAGCCAGACAGGACTGAAAGCTTTCTTT
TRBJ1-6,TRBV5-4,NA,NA,CASSSVGGANNSPLHF,TGTGCCAGCAGCTCGGTGGGAGGCGCAAATAATTCACCCCTCCACTTT
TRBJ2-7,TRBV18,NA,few,CASSPRQAYEQYF,TGTGCCAGCTCACCGAGACAAGCCTACGAGCAGTACTTC
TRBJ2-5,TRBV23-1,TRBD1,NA,CASSQFSNRDRGIPYQETQYF,TGCGCCAGCAGTCAATTTAGCAACCGGGACAGGGGTATCCCGTACCAAGAGACCCAGTACTTC
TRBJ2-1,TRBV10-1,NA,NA,CAFDLPSVEQFF,TGCGCCTTCGACTTACCGAGCGTCGAGCAGTTCTTC
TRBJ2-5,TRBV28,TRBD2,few,CASSFATRGGARETQYF,TGTGCCAGCAGTTTTGCCACCCGCGGGGGGGCCAGGGAGACCCAGTACTTC
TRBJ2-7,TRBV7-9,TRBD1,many,CASSLTGVDYEQYF,TGTGCCAGCAGCCTGACAGGGGTTGACTACGAGCAGTACTTC
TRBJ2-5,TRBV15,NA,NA,CATSRDEDSLETQYF,TGTGCCACCAGCAGAGACGAGGACTCATTAGAGACCCAGTACTTC
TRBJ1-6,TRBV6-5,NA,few,CASSYSYPYNSPLHF,TGTGCCAGCAGTTACTCGTATCCCTATAATTCACCCCTCCACTTT
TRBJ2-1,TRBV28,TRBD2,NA,CASSSNHLIRRGAGSYNEQFF,TGTGCCAGCAGCAGCAACCACCTCATACGGCGGGGGGCGGGCTCCTACAATGAGCAGTTCTTC
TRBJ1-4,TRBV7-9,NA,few,CASSPGNRDPNEKLFF,TGTGCCAGCAGCCCGGGAAACAGGGATCCTAATGAAAAACTGTTTTTT
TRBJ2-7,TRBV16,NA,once,CASSQGTSSYEQYF,TGTGCCAGCAGCCAAGGGACATCCTCCTACGAGCAGTACTTC
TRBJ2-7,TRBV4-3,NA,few,CASSQDITVYEQYF,TGCGCCAGCAGCCAAGATATTACGGTTTACGAGCAGTACTTC
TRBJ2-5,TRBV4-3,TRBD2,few,CASSQVRGGLQETQYF,TGCGCCAGCAGCCAAGTCCGGGGGGGACTCCAAGAGACCCAGTACTTC
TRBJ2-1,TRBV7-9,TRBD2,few,CASSLASLAGVINEQFF,TGTGCCAGCAGCTTAGCGTCTTTAGCGGGGGTCATCAATGAGCAGTTCTTC
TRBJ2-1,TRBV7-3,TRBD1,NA,CASSLFGSGGDEQFF,TGTGCCAGCAGCTTATTCGGGTCAGGGGGAGATGAGCAGTTCTTC
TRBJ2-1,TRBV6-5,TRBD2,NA,CASSYSAAGAPDEQFF,TGTGCCAGCAGTTACTCTGCTGCGGGAGCCCCGGATGAGCAGTTCTTC
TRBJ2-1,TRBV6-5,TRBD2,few,CASSYSIIAGGNEQFF,TGTGCCAGCAGTTACTCGATCATTGCGGGGGGGAATGAGCAGTTCTTC
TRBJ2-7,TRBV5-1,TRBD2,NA,CASSLFSGSNEQYF,TGCGCCAGCAGCTTGTTTAGCGGGAGCAACGAGCAGTACTTC
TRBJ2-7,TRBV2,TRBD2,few,CASRYSGSYEQYF,TGTGCCAGCAGGTACAGCGGGAGTTACGAGCAGTACTTC
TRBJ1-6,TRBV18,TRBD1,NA,CASSRDRGVTNSPLHF,TGTGCCAGCTCGCGGGACAGGGGGGTCACTAATTCACCCCTCCACTTT
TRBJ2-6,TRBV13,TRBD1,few,CASSIRGSGANVLTF,TGTGCCAGCAGCATCAGGGGGTCTGGGGCCAACGTCCTGACTTTC
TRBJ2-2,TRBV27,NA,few,CASSGGRATGELFF,TGTGCCAGCAGTGGTGGCAGGGCGACCGGGGAGCTGTTTTTT
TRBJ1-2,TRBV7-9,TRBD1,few,CASSGRTGRGYTF,TGTGCCAGCAGCGGCCGGACAGGGAGAGGCTACACCTTC
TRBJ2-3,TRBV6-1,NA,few,CASSDPDTQYF,TGTGCCAGCAGTGACCCGGATACGCAGTATTTT
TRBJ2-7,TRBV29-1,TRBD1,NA,CSGLGQGGEQYF,TGCAGCGGTCTGGGACAGGGTGGCGAGCAGTACTTC
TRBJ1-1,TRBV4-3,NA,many,CASSQDTWNTEAFF,TGCGCCAGCAGCCAAGATACTTGGAACACTGAAGCTTTCTTT
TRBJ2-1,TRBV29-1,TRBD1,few,CSVERGGGEQFF,TGCAGCGTTGAAAGAGGGGGCGGAGAGCAGTTCTTC
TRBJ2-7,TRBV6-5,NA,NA,CASRQGATTYEQYF,TGTGCCAGCAGACAAGGAGCTACAACCTACGAGCAGTACTTC
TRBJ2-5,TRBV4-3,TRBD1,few,CASSLNRGYETQYF,TGCGCCAGCAGCCTAAACAGGGGGTATGAGACCCAGTACTTC